The rows below give T cell receptor beta chains drawn from one sample of a study of technical replicates of blood from several donors. Sequenced by immunoSEQ multiplex PCR; TCRdb stores in-frame clones only, minus some. The sample includes around 90,000 clones, about 94% seen only once; the top ten take approximately 0.25%. Material for sequencing was T cells isolated from PBMCs. The source of these receptors is a human donor in good health. Both conserved end residues are part of each CDR3. A D gene is named only where the DNA matches it firmly. Size tells how often a clone was seen (once, few, many) or the class of an expanded clone, and some rows leave it out.

-	-	TRBV5-1	TRBJ2-3	TGCGCCAGCGGTTTACAGGGCGCTCCTAGCACAGATACGCAGTATTTT	CASGLQGAPSTDTQYF
few	-	TRBV27	TRBJ2-2	TGTGCCAGCGGGCAGCCTATTGGGGAGCTGTTTTTT	CASGQPIGELFF
-	TRBD1	TRBV18	TRBJ2-1	TGTGCCAGCTCATCGGGACAGGGAGAGTACAATGAGCAGTTCTTC	CASSSGQGEYNEQFF
-	-	TRBV7-9	TRBJ2-2	TGTGCCAGCAGCTCTAGCGCGGCCGGGGAGCTGTTTTTT	CASSSSAAGELFF
-	-	TRBV2	TRBJ1-6	TGTGCCAGCAGTGATGAGATGGAGTCACCCCTCCACTTT	CASSDEMESPLHF
-	TRBD1	TRBV11-2	TRBJ2-7	TGTGCCAGCAGCTCCGGGACAGGCCCCCAATACGAGCAGTACTTC	CASSSGTGPQYEQYF
-	-	TRBV5-4	TRBJ2-1	TGTGCCAGCAGCTTGGGGGGAGTAGGTTCCTACAATGAGCAGTTCTTC	CASSLGGVGSYNEQFF
once	-	TRBV6-6	TRBJ1-4	TGTGCCAGCAGCCCTGGGGGGGAAAAACTGTTTTTT	CASSPGGEKLFF
-	TRBD1	TRBV6-5	TRBJ1-2	TGTGCCAGCAGTGCTCAGGGGGCGCGGGGCGGCTACACCTTC	CASSAQGARGGYTF
-	TRBD1	TRBV11-2	TRBJ1-1	TGTGCCAGCAGCCCCAGGGGGGGACAGGGGGCTTTGAACACTGAAGCTTTCTTT	CASSPRGGQGALNTEAFF
-	TRBD1	TRBV2	TRBJ2-5	TGTGCCAGCAGTAAAGACAGGGGACAGACCCAGTACTTC	CASSKDRGQTQYF
once	TRBD1	TRBV5-1	TRBJ1-2	TGCGCCAGCAGGTCAGACAGGGTCAACGGCTACACCTTC	CASRSDRVNGYTF
-	-	TRBV11-2	TRBJ1-3	TGTGCCAGCAGCTTTAACAGGGCCTCTGGAAACACCATATATTTT	CASSFNRASGNTIYF
-	TRBD2	TRBV5-1	TRBJ2-3	TGCGCCAGCAGCACCGGGACTAGCCTAGATACGCAGTATTTT	CASSTGTSLDTQYF
-	-	TRBV5-1	TRBJ1-1	TGCGCCAGCAGCTTATGGAAAGGGGCGGTGGGGGCCGGTGAAGCTTTCTTT	CASSLWKGAVGAGEAFF
-	-	TRBV4-1	TRBJ1-2	TGCGCCAGCAGCCAAGATGACAGAACTAACTATGGCTACACCTTC	CASSQDDRTNYGYTF
-	TRBD1	TRBV27	TRBJ2-3	TGTGCCAGCAGTTTTTCCGAACTGGACAGGCAATCCTCTAGCACAGATACGCAGTATTTT	CASSFSELDRQSSSTDTQYF
-	TRBD1	TRBV19	TRBJ1-2	TGTGCCAGTAGTATGCAGGGACAGAATTCTAACTATGGCTACACCTTC	CASSMQGQNSNYGYTF
-	-	TRBV28	TRBJ2-2	TGTGCCAGCGCAGTTGCGAGCAGGGTGCGCACCGGGGAGCTGTTTTTT	CASAVASRVRTGELFF
-	TRBD2	TRBV6-6	TRBJ2-2	TGTGCCAGCTCCGGGACTACCTCCAACACCGGGGAGCTGTTTTTT	CASSGTTSNTGELFF
-	TRBD2	TRBV12-5	TRBJ2-1	TGTGCTAGTGGTTGGAGCCCCCTACTAGCGGGAGGCCCTCGTCGCACCTACAATGAGCAGTTCTTC	CASGWSPLLAGGPRRTYNEQFF
few	-	TRBV30	TRBJ1-6	TGTGCCTGGAGTGTTATTGAGAGTTCACCCCTCCACTTT	CAWSVIESSPLHF
-	-	TRBV9	TRBJ2-7	TGTGCCAGCAGCGTAGTCGGAGACTCGGCCTACGAGCAGTACTTC	CASSVVGDSAYEQYF
-	TRBD2	TRBV5-4	TRBJ2-5	TGTGCCAGCAGCGCTCGACTAGCGGAAGAGACCCAGTACTTC	CASSARLAEETQYF
-	-	TRBV6-1	TRBJ1-6	TGTGCCACGACCAGGGAAGTAAGTTCACCCCTCCACTTT	CATTREVSSPLHF
-	TRBD2	TRBV2	TRBJ2-3	TGTGCCAGCATTCTAGCGGGGGGGCTGTATCCAGATACGCAGTATTTT	CASILAGGLYPDTQYF
-	-	TRBV5-6	TRBJ2-7	TGTGCCAGCAGCTCGACAGTTACCCAGAACTACGAGCAGTACTTC	CASSSTVTQNYEQYF
-	TRBD2	TRBV10-3	TRBJ2-2	TGTGCCATCAGTGGGGGGGGATCCCCAACCGGGGAGCTGTTTTTT	CAISGGGSPTGELFF
-	TRBD1	TRBV6-6	TRBJ1-1	TGTGCCAGCAGCGGGGACAGGGTTTTTCCTGAAGCTTTCTTT	CASSGDRVFPEAFF
-	-	TRBV11-2	TRBJ1-1	TGTGCCAGCAGCTTAGATCACAGGGAGAACACTGAAGCTTTCTTT	CASSLDHRENTEAFF
-	-	TRBV6-1	TRBJ1-5	TGTGCCAGCAGGGGCAGCAATCAGCCCCAGCATTTT	CASRGSNQPQHF
-	-	TRBV25-1	TRBJ2-6	TGTGCCAGCAGTTCCTTCACCGGACAGTCCTCTGGGGCCAACGTCCTGACTTTC	CASSSFTGQSSGANVLTF
-	-	TRBV5-1	TRBJ2-6	TGCGCCAGCAGCTCATCGGGACACGCCAACTCTGGGGCCAACGTCCTGACTTTC	CASSSSGHANSGANVLTF
-	TRBD1	TRBV6-1	TRBJ1-5	TGTGCCAGCAGTGACCGGACAGGGAGGGCTGGAGGTCAGCCCCAGCATTTT	CASSDRTGRAGGQPQHF
-	TRBD1	TRBV30	TRBJ1-2	TGTGCCTGGATATCAGACAGGGTTTATGGCTACACCTTC	CAWISDRVYGYTF
-	TRBD1	TRBV15	TRBJ1-1	TGTGCCACCAGCAGAGAATCTAGACAGGGGGCGAACACTGAAGCTTTCTTT	CATSRESRQGANTEAFF
-	TRBD1	TRBV29-1	TRBJ1-2	TGCAGCGTAGAGGACAGGGGAGGTGGCTACACCTTC	CSVEDRGGGYTF
-	TRBD1	TRBV28	TRBJ2-5	TGTGCCAGCAGCCGTGACTGGGACAGACAAGAGACCCAGTACTTC	CASSRDWDRQETQYF
-	TRBD2	TRBV5-1	TRBJ2-1	TGCGCCAGCAGCACCCGGACTAGCAACAATGAGCAGTTCTTC	CASSTRTSNNEQFF
-	-	TRBV5-4	TRBJ1-1	TGTGCCAGCGGAGGGGGGGGCTGGTACGGCACTGAAGCTTTCTTT	CASGGGGWYGTEAFF
-	TRBD1	TRBV20-1	TRBJ1-5	TGCAGTGCGCGGACAGGGAGGGCCCAGCATTTT	CSARTGRAQHF
-	TRBD1	TRBV5-1	TRBJ2-1	TGCGCCAGCAGCTTGTTAGGACAGGGAGGTAATGAGCAGTTCTTC	CASSLLGQGGNEQFF
-	TRBD1	TRBV5-4	TRBJ1-1	TGTGCCAGCAGGGGACAGCCTGAAGCTTTCTTT	CASRGQPEAFF
once	-	TRBV10-3	TRBJ2-1	TGTGCCATCAGTACCGACTTAGCCTACAATGAGCAGTTCTTC	CAISTDLAYNEQFF
-	-	TRBV19	TRBJ1-1	TGTGCCAGTAGTATACCGAAAAGTCTCGAGATGAACACTGAAGCTTTCTTT	CASSIPKSLEMNTEAFF
-	-	TRBV20-1	TRBJ2-7	TGCAGTGGCGGTCCCGGCGAGCAGTACTTC	CSGGPGEQYF
once	-	TRBV5-4	TRBJ2-7	TGTGCCAGCAGCTTGGGAGTGAGTGAGCCCTACGAGCAGTACTTC	CASSLGVSEPYEQYF
-	TRBD1	TRBV7-6	TRBJ1-2	TGTGCCAGCAGCTCACCGGGACAGGGAGCCCGCTACACCTTC	CASSSPGQGARYTF
-	TRBD1	TRBV18	TRBJ1-5	TGTGCCAGCTCACCGACCCAGGGGGGAGATCAGCCCCAGCATTTT	CASSPTQGGDQPQHF
once	-	TRBV20-1	TRBJ2-7	TGCAGTGGATACAGAGCCTACGAGCAGTACTTC	CSGYRAYEQYF
-	TRBD1	TRBV2	TRBJ2-7	TGTGCCAGCATTTTACAGGGGGCGTTCTTATACGAGCAGTACTTC	CASILQGAFLYEQYF
-	TRBD2	TRBV11-3	TRBJ2-7	TGTGCCAGCAGCTTCGGCTGGACTAGGGGCGAGCAGTACTTC	CASSFGWTRGEQYF
-	-	TRBV5-4	TRBJ1-1	TGTGCCAGCAGCGTAAGACAGGAGGCTGAAGCTTTCTTT	CASSVRQEAEAFF
-	-	TRBV7-3	TRBJ2-3	TGTGCCAGCAGCCCCTCGGGGTTAGCAGATACGCAGTATTTT	CASSPSGLADTQYF
-	TRBD1	TRBV5-4	TRBJ2-3	TGTGCCAGCAGCCATATAGCGGACAGGGCCACAGATACGCAGTATTTT	CASSHIADRATDTQYF
-	TRBD2	TRBV5-4	TRBJ2-1	TGTGCCAGCAGCGTCAAAATAGCGGGAGAAGGCTACAATGAGCAGTTCTTC	CASSVKIAGEGYNEQFF
-	-	TRBV5-6	TRBJ1-2	TGTGCCAGCAACACTAGGGGGATTGGGAATGGCTACACCTTC	CASNTRGIGNGYTF
-	TRBD2	TRBV6-5	TRBJ2-7	TGTGCCAGCAGTTACGTACCGGGACTAGCTTCTGACGAGCAGTACTTC	CASSYVPGLASDEQYF
-	-	TRBV29-1	TRBJ1-1	TGCAGCGTTGAGGTGGCTCTGAACACTGAAGCTTTCTTT	CSVEVALNTEAFF
-	-	TRBV25-1	TRBJ2-1	TGTGCCAGCAGTGAACTCGGGGCCTACAATGAGCAGTTCTTC	CASSELGAYNEQFF